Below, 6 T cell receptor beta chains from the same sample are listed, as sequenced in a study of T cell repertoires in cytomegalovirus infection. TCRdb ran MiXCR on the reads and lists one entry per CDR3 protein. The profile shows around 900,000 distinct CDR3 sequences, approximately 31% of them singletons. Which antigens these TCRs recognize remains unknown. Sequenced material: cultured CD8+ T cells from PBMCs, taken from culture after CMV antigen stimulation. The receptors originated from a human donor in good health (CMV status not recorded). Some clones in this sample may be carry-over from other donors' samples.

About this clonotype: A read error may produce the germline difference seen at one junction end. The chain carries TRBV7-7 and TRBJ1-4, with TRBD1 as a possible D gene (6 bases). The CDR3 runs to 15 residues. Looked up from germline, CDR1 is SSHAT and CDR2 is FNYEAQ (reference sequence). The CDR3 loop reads CASSPGHLTNEKLFF. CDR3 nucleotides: TGTGCTAGCAGCCCGGGACACCTTACTAATGAAAAACTGTTTTTT.

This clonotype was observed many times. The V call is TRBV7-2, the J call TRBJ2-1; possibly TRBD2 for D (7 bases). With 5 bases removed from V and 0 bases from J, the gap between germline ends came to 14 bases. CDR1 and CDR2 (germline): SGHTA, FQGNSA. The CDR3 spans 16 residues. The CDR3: CASSRGGPSSYNEQFF. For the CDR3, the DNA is TGTGCCAGCAGCCGCGGGGGCCCAAGCTCCTACAATGAGCAGTTCTTC.

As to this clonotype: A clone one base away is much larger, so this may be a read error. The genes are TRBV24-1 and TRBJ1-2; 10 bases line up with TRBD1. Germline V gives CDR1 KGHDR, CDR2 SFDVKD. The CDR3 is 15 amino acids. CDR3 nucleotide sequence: TGTGCCATCAGTGATCCGGGACAGGGGAGCTATGGCTACACCTTC. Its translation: CAISDPGQGSYGYTF.

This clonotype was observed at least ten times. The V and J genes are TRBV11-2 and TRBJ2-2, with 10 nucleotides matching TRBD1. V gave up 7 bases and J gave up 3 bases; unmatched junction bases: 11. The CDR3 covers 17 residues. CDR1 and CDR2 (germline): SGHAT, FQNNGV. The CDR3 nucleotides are TGTGCCAGCAATGCTCCCGGGACAGGGGCATACACCGGGGAGCTGTTTTTT. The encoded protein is CASNAPGTGAYTGELFF. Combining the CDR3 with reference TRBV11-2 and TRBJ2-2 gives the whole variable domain EAGVAQSPRYKIIEKRQSVAFWCNPISGHATLYWYQQILGQGPKLLIQFQNNGVVDDSQLPKDRFSAERLKGVDSTLKIQPAKLEDSAVYLCASNAPGTGAYTGELFFGEGSRLTVL.

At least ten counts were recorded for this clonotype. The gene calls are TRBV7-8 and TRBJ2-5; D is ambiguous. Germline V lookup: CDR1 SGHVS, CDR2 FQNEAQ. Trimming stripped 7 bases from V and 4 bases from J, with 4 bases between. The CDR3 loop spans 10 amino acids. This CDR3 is CASTRETQYF. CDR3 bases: TGTGCCAGCACTAGAGAGACCCAGTACTTC.

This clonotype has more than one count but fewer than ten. CDR3 nucleotides: TGTGCCAGCAGTTACTCCGGGCCAGGGTACACTGAAGCTTTCTTT. Amino acids: CASSYSGPGYTEAFF. V usage is TRBV6-5 and J usage is TRBJ1-1, with D possibly matching TRBD1 (5 bases). CDR1 and CDR2 (germline): MNHEY, SVGAGI. The CDR3 spans 15 residues. V lost 0 bases and J 3 bases, leaving 11 bases between the germline ends.